The 3 T cell receptor beta chains presented below share a single source sample, sequenced in a study of T cells in Graves' hyperthyroidism and ophthalmopathy. What was amplified from RNA transcripts were TCR beta CDR3 regions. Initially, a first-round RT-PCR of the TCR CDR3 employed the HTBI primer set. In TCRdb, the multiplex PCR reads were re-called with MiXCR into one record per CDR3 protein. The profile shows about 350,000 distinct CDR3 sequences, around 13% of them singletons. Sequenced sample: blood. The source of these receptors is a woman aged 30 to 39 with Graves' hyperthyroidism.

This clonotype appeared many times. The chain has TRBV28 and TRBJ1-6, with 7 nucleotides matching TRBD1. This CDR3 is built from 15 residues. CDR1 is MDHEN, CDR2 SYDVKM, per germline. The V gene end was trimmed by 0 bases and the J gene end by 6 bases; junction bases not matched to a gene: 2. Here the CDR3 DNA reads TGTGCCAGCAGTTTATGGTCAGGGGGTAATTCACCCCTCCACTTT. Translated: CASSLWSGGNSPLHF.

This chain connects TRBV6-1 to TRBJ1-5; D ambiguous. Looked up from germline, CDR1 is MNHNS and CDR2 is SASEGT. The V end lost 6 bases, the J end lost 0 bases, and 9 bases lay between the germline ends. The CDR3 consists of 14 residues. CDR3 in DNA: TGTGCCAGCAGCACTCGATATAGCAATCAGCCCCAGCATTTT. Protein product: CASSTRYSNQPQHF.

At least ten counts were recorded for this clonotype. The J gene is TRBJ1-5, the V gene TRBV12-3 or TRBV12-4; D remains unclear. V was shortened by 6 bases and J by 11 bases, with 11 bases between the two germline ends. The CDR3 totals 11 residues. As DNA, the CDR3 is TGTGCCAGCAGCAGGAGTTTCGCCCAGCATTTT. Protein product: CASSRSFAQHF.